Measured by frequency, the clone carrying this T cell receptor beta chain is medium-sized. Its antigen is not known. This sample was included in a study of synovial regulatory T cells in juvenile arthritis. TCRdb keeps only in-frame clones here, not all; method: immunoSEQ multiplex PCR. Recorded for this sample: 1,200 or so clones. The germline gives CDR1 SGDLS, CDR2 YYNGEE. The CDR3 length is 12 residues. No DNA appears here. Findings of the study overall: TCR diversity was lower in inflammation-associated blood Treg cells than in other blood Treg cells. Synovial Tregs shared more CDR3 sequences with iaTregs than other blood Tregs. iaTreg TCR repertoires were largely private across patients and partially overlapped synovial Teff and blood CPL.

Donors were more than nine juvenile idiopathic arthritis patients with active disease. Patients had median age about 11 years, range 2.4-22.9. Sample: Treg cells from blood. The subset denotes: HLA-DR+ inflammation-associated blood Treg cells. The TCR was taken from a donor aged 2-30 years with juvenile idiopathic arthritis. The chain couples TRBV9 to TRBJ1-4. The CDR3 here is CASSVIRGGLFF.